The clone carrying this T cell receptor beta chain appeared many times. Its cognate antigen is unknown. The record originates from a study of Graves' ophthalmopathy and Graves' hyperthyroidism. RNA transcripts were the source from which TCR beta CDR3 regions were amplified. HTBI-primed first-round RT-PCR preceded second-round multiplex PCR. TCRdb re-called the multiplex PCR reads through MiXCR, storing one row per CDR3 protein. The data hold almost 750,000 distinct CDR3 sequences, with 40% observed a single time. Exclusion criteria comprised other autoimmune diseases, uncontrolled infections, pregnancy or lactation in patients. PBMCs were isolated from a roughly 9 ml sample of fresh peripheral blood. Germline values: CDR1 SGHTA, CDR2 FQGNSA. The V and J ends lost 1 base and 11 bases respectively, with 12 bases between them. This CDR3 has 13 amino acids. The study, taken as a whole, reports: The 13-signature model separated ophthalmopathy from stable hyperthyroidism at just under 90% sensitivity and around 80% specificity. Detection in blood was also observed for most expanded thyroid clonotypes above 0.001 frequency.

The rearrangement uses TRBV7-2 and TRBJ1-5, with D unclear. Material for sequencing was peripheral blood. The clonotype was recovered from an adult man with Graves' ophthalmopathy. The CDR3: CASSLGGERSQHF. As DNA, the CDR3 is TGTGCCAGCAGCTTAGGTGGGGAGAGGTCCCAGCATTTT.